The 23 T cell receptor beta chains below come from one sample, sequenced in a study of CD8 T cells in Susac syndrome. The authors reverse transcribed about 0.5 to 1 ug RNA with random hexamers. One entry per CDR3 protein results from TCRdb running MiXCR on the immunoSEQ multiplex PCR reads. The sample holds roughly 89,000 distinct CDR3 sequences, approximately 96% seen once. Sequenced input: CD8+ T cells from PBMCs. The receptors originated from a human donor with Susac syndrome.

V usage is TRBV7-9 and J usage is TRBJ2-1, with TRBD1 matching over 9 bases. This CDR3 is built from 15 residues. Losses at the gene ends were 5 bases for V and 3 bases for J; bases not matched to a gene: 5. CDR1 and CDR2 from the germline V gene are SEHNR and FQNEAQ (reference sequence). CDR3 residues: CASSLGTGFYNEQFF. CDR3 DNA sequence: TGTGCCAGCAGCCTGGGGACAGGGTTCTACAATGAGCAGTTCTTC.

The genes are TRBV30 and TRBJ2-7; D not resolved. The CDR3 sequence is 14 residues long. From germline, CDR1 is GTSNPN and CDR2 SVGIG (reference sequence). Trimming stripped 0 bases from V and 0 bases from J, with 9 bases between. The CDR3 loop is CAWSVHSDSYEQYF. Written as DNA, the CDR3 is TGTGCCTGGAGTGTACATTCGGACTCCTACGAGCAGTACTTC.

The rearrangement uses TRBV27 and TRBJ1-2; D is uncertain. V was cut by 8 bases and J by 0 bases, with 13 bases left in between. Germline values: CDR1 MNHEY, CDR2 SMNVEV (reference sequence). The CDR3 loop spans 14 amino acids. The CDR3 nucleotides read TGTGCCAGCCCAACTCGGGGAGCTAACTATGGCTACACCTTC. Translated: CASPTRGANYGYTF.

This chain's CDR3 is CASSQDFFGRDEQYF. The CDR3 nucleotides are TGCGCCAGCAGCCAAGACTTTTTCGGTCGGGACGAGCAGTACTTC. The chain is built from TRBV4-3 and TRBJ2-7; D remains ambiguous. Trimming took 0 bases from V and 5 from J, leaving 14 bases between them. CDR3 length: 15 residues. CDR1 and CDR2 (germline): LGHNA, YSLEER.

CDR3 loop: CATSRNRQGVYGYTF. Here the CDR3 DNA reads TGTGCCACCAGCAGGAATAGGCAGGGAGTCTATGGCTACACCTTC. The chain links TRBV15 to TRBJ1-2; D is possibly TRBD1 (5 bases). CDR3 length equals 15 residues. Germline V lookup: CDR1 LNHNV, CDR2 YYDKDF (reference sequence). Deletions cut 3 bases from V and 4 bases from J, with 15 bases between. The full variable domain, completed using reference TRBV15 and TRBJ1-2, is DAMVIQNPRYQVTQFGKPVTLSCSQTLNHNVMYWYQQKSSQAPKLLFHYYDKDFNNEADTPDNFQSRRPNTSFCFLDIRSPGLGDTAMYLCATSRNRQGVYGYTFGSGTRLTVV.

This chain uses TRBV29-1 with TRBJ2-3; D remains ambiguous. The V and J ends lost 4 bases and 6 bases respectively, with 8 bases between them. The V gene's germline CDR1 is SQVTM and CDR2 ANQGSEA. The CDR3 spans 11 residues. The CDR3 DNA follows: TGCAGCGTTGCCCACCCTGATACGCAGTATTTT. This encodes CSVAHPDTQYF.

CDR3 sequence (DNA): TGCAGTGCTACCTCCCCTCTTGGGGATAATTCACCCCTCCACTTT. Amino acids: CSATSPLGDNSPLHF. The chain joins TRBV20-1 to TRBJ1-6; no clear D. Between the trimmed V and J ends, which lost 4 bases and 5 bases, there was a span of 15 bases. Germline CDR1 is DFQATT and CDR2 is SNEGSKA (reference sequence). The CDR3 contains 15 residues.

The CDR3 DNA reads TGCGCCAGCAGCTTGGGTCCGAGAGTTAGCAATCAGCCCCAGCATTTT. Translated, it gives CASSLGPRVSNQPQHF. The J gene is TRBJ1-5, the V gene TRBV5-1; D call uncertain. V was cut by 0 bases and J by 0 bases, with 10 bases left in between. This CDR3 spans 16 amino acids. Germline CDR1 SGHRS, CDR2 YFSETQ.

The J gene is TRBJ1-2, the V gene TRBV5-4; 8 nucleotides align to TRBD1. The CDR3 extends over 14 amino acids. J gave up 2 bases and V 3 bases, and 3 bases lay outside the gene matches. Germline CDR1 SGHNT, CDR2 YYREEE (reference sequence). CDR3 in amino acids: CASSSGGRNYGYTF. CDR3 coding DNA: TGTGCCAGCAGCTCAGGGGGCCGGAACTATGGCTACACCTTC.

J is TRBJ1-5 and V is TRBV20-1; 7 nucleotides line up with TRBD1. The CDR3 contains 16 residues. Germline assignment: CDR1 DFQATT and CDR2 SNEGSKA (reference sequence). After removal of 2 bases from V and 4 bases from J, the junction contained 11 bases not matched to a gene. CDR3 bases: TGCAGTGCTAGACACTTCCTGGGACAGTCTAATCAGCCCCAGCATTTT. Protein product: CSARHFLGQSNQPQHF.

The CDR3 protein is CASKSGQLEVRAFF. CDR3 DNA sequence: TGTGCCAGCAAGTCCGGACAGCTTGAGGTTCGAGCTTTCTTT. The gene calls are TRBV2 and TRBJ1-1; D is possibly TRBD1 (6 bases). Trimming took off 7 bases at V and 10 bases at J, with 22 bases between the two ends. The CDR3 loop spans 14 amino acids. Germline lookup yields CDR1 SNHLY and CDR2 FYNNEI.

The gene calls are TRBV6-2 or TRBV6-3 and TRBJ2-2, with D unresolved. V lost 6 bases and J 1 base, leaving 9 bases between the germline ends. Germline-derived CDR1 and CDR2 are MNHEY and SVGEGT. The CDR3 extends over 14 amino acids. CDR3 amino acids: CASRGDLNTGELFF. DNA for the CDR3: TGTGCCAGCAGAGGAGATTTGAACACCGGGGAGCTGTTTTTT.

V is TRBV30 and J is TRBJ2-6; unclear D gene. CDR1 is GTSNPN, CDR2 SVGIG, per germline (reference sequence). The ends were cut back, 5 bases at V and 0 bases at J, with 5 bases in the middle. This CDR3 is 13 amino acids long. CDR3 amino acids: CAWVLSGANVLTF. In DNA form, the CDR3 reads TGTGCCTGGGTCCTCTCTGGGGCCAACGTCCTGACTTTC. Combining the CDR3 with reference TRBV30 and TRBJ2-6 gives the whole variable domain SQTIHQWPATLVQPVGSPLSLECTVEGTSNPNLYWYRQAAGRGLQLLFYSVGIGQISSEVPQNLSASRPQDRQFILSSKKLLLSDSGFYLCAWVLSGANVLTFGAGSRLTVL.

The chain links TRBV20-1 to TRBJ1-2; 10 nucleotides match TRBD1. This CDR3 has 16 amino acids. After removal of 1 base from V and 1 base from J, the junction contained 6 bases not matched to a gene. Germline V gives CDR1 DFQATT, CDR2 SNEGSKA (reference sequence). CDR3 protein: CSARVLTGGFNYGYTF. CDR3 sequence (DNA): TGCAGTGCTAGAGTTTTGACAGGGGGCTTTAACTATGGCTACACCTTC.

The V gene is TRBV24-1, the J gene TRBJ2-5; D may be TRBD2 (7 bases). This CDR3 region has 15 residues. CDR1 is KGHDR, CDR2 SFDVKD, per germline. Trimming took 2 bases from V and 0 from J, leaving 9 bases between them. The CDR3 loop is CATSDWEGDQETQYF. As DNA, the CDR3 is TGTGCCACCAGTGATTGGGAGGGGGACCAAGAGACCCAGTACTTC.

This chain connects TRBV30 to TRBJ1-2; D is possibly TRBD1 (5 bases). Germline CDR1 is GTSNPN and CDR2 is SVGIG (reference sequence). Trimming stripped 3 bases from V and 4 bases from J, with 15 bases between. The CDR3 has 14 amino acids. For the CDR3, the DNA is TGTGCCTGGAGCCCTCTCAAGGGACCCTATGGCTACACCTTC. Translating gives CAWSPLKGPYGYTF.

The gene calls are TRBV20-1 and TRBJ2-1; D gene unclear. Between the trimmed V and J ends, which lost 0 bases and 9 bases, there was a span of 6 bases. The germline V gene encodes CDR1 DFQATT and CDR2 SNEGSKA (reference sequence). The CDR3 is 11 amino acids. CDR3 loop: CSAREDLEQFF. Written as DNA, the CDR3 is TGCAGTGCTAGAGAAGATCTTGAGCAGTTCTTC.

This clonotype came up a few times. The genes are TRBV29-1 and TRBJ2-5, with D unclear. CDR1 and CDR2 (germline): SQVTM, ANQGSEA. The CDR3 is 13 residues long. Trimming removed 5 bases at V and 5 bases at J, with 15 bases between. The CDR3 bases are TGCAGCGTTCTGGACCCACCGGAGGAGACCCAGTACTTC. This sequence encodes CSVLDPPEETQYF. Based on the CDR3 plus reference TRBV29-1 and TRBJ2-5, the full variable domain is SAVISQKPSRDICQRGTSLTIQCQVDSQVTMMFWYRQQPGQSLTLIATANQGSEATYESGFVIDKFPISRPNLTFSTLTVSNMSPEDSSIYLCSVLDPPEETQYFGPGTRLLVL.

The table lists this clonotype with a count of one. The gene calls are TRBV20-1 and TRBJ1-2; 9 bases match TRBD1. CDR3 length: 17 residues. Germline lookup yields CDR1 DFQATT and CDR2 SNEGSKA (reference sequence). Trimming at V came to 1 base and at J to 3 bases, leaving 12 bases not matched to a gene. The CDR3 region has the DNA TGCAGTGCTAGAGCTTCTGTGGACAGGGGCCGCCACTATGGCTACACCTTC. Encoded protein: CSARASVDRGRHYGYTF.

The chain has TRBV28 and TRBJ1-2; possibly TRBD1 for D (5 bases). The CDR3 totals 13 residues. Germline V CDR1 and CDR2: MDHEN, SYDVKM. CDR3 protein: CAAGKGPNYGYTF. In DNA form, the CDR3 reads TGTGCTGCCGGGAAGGGGCCGAACTATGGCTACACCTTC.

V usage is TRBV7-9 and J usage is TRBJ2-5; no definite D call. Trimming stripped 1 base from V and 4 bases from J, with 7 bases between. CDR3 length: 13 residues. CDR1 and CDR2 from the germline V gene are SEHNR and FQNEAQ (reference sequence). The chain's CDR3 is CASSLGRPETQYF. CDR3 nucleotide sequence: TGTGCCAGCAGCTTAGGCCGGCCAGAGACCCAGTACTTC.

The chain combines TRBV28 with TRBJ1-6; perhaps TRBD1 as D (5 bases). Germline CDR1 and CDR2: MDHEN and SYDVKM. The CDR3 consists of 15 residues. Trimming took off 6 bases at V and 9 bases at J, with 18 bases between the two ends. CDR3 DNA sequence: TGTGCCAGCAGCAAAAGGAGGCCGGGACTTTCACCCCTCCACTTT. Its translation: CASSKRRPGLSPLHF. Full variable domain (rest looked up from reference TRBV28 and TRBJ1-6): DVKVTQSSRYLVKRTGEKVFLECVQDMDHENMFWYRQDPGLGLRLIYFSYDVKMKEKGDIPEGYSVSREKKERFSLILESASTNQTSMYLCASSKRRPGLSPLHFGNGTRLTVT.

The chain joins TRBV19 to TRBJ1-2, with D perhaps TRBD1 (5 bases). Trimming shortened V by 5 bases and J by 2 bases, and 12 bases separated the two germline ends. In germline, CDR1 is LNHDA, CDR2 SQIVND (reference sequence). The CDR3 loop spans 14 amino acids. The CDR3 loop reads CASSEQGTNYGYTF. The CDR3 bases are TGTGCCAGTAGTGAGCAGGGCACCAACTATGGCTACACCTTC.